The rows below give T cell receptor beta chains drawn from one sample of a study of T cell responses to AZD1222 COVID-19 vaccine. Generated by immunoSEQ multiplex PCR, the TCRdb table keeps only in-frame clones and is missing some. The sample yields roughly 160,000 clones, about 91% seen once. The source was peripheral blood, collected 28 days after the second AZD1222 dose. The receptor source for this set is an adult who received the AZD1222 COVID-19 vaccine. Each CDR3 is given with its conserved first and last residue. The order of the fields is D gene, J gene, V gene, clone size, CDR3 DNA, CDR3 protein. The D gene is left open where the match is weak. Not every row has a clone size; where given, it reads once, few, many or a size class.

-,TRBJ2-5,TRBV6-6,-,TGTGCCAGCAGTTACGACCCCTCTGGACTCCAGGAGACCCAGTACTTC,CASSYDPSGLQETQYF
-,TRBJ1-2,TRBV5-1,once,TGCGCCAGCAGCTTGGCCGGAGGCGACTATGGCTACACCTTC,CASSLAGGDYGYTF
-,TRBJ1-2,TRBV5-8,few,TGTGCCAGCAGCTTGGGGGGGGCGATTGGCTACACCTTC,CASSLGGAIGYTF
-,TRBJ1-4,TRBV25-1,-,TGTGCCAGCAGGTCTGGCACAAGGCTGTTTTTT,CASRSGTRLFF
-,TRBJ1-1,TRBV6-4,once,TGTGCCAGCAGTGACCGGGCAGGGTCCTTGGCTTTCTTT,CASSDRAGSLAFF
TRBD1,TRBJ2-7,TRBV5-1,-,TGCGCCAGCAGCCCGGGTCCCGGGACAGGGACCCCCTACGAGCAGTACTTC,CASSPGPGTGTPYEQYF
-,TRBJ1-2,TRBV30,-,TGTGCCTGGAGCGTGGGTAATAACTATGGCTACACCTTC,CAWSVGNNYGYTF
-,TRBJ1-1,TRBV27,-,TGTGCCAGCAGTTTAACGCCGGGGGGCTGGGCTTTCTTT,CASSLTPGGWAFF
-,TRBJ2-5,TRBV19,-,TGTGCCAGTAGTAGGGGGAGACAAGAGACCCAGTACTTC,CASSRGRQETQYF
-,TRBJ2-1,TRBV27,-,TGTGCCAGCAGTTTACCGGACAATGAGCAGTTCTTC,CASSLPDNEQFF
-,TRBJ2-5,TRBV11-1,-,TGTGCCAGCAGCCGGACAGTCTTACAAGAGACCCAGTACTTC,CASSRTVLQETQYF
-,TRBJ2-7,TRBV7-9,-,TGTGCCAGCAGCTTAGCGGTTGCGGGGCTCCCCTACGAGCAGTACTTC,CASSLAVAGLPYEQYF
-,TRBJ1-1,TRBV28,-,TGTGCCAGCGGAGGATCGCAGGGCGAAGCTTTCTTT,CASGGSQGEAFF
TRBD2,TRBJ2-3,TRBV6-4,few,TGTGCCAGCAGTGCTAGCGGGGAAGCAGATACGCAGTATTTT,CASSASGEADTQYF
TRBD2,TRBJ2-7,TRBV6-1,-,TGTGCCAGCAGTGACAGACTAGCGGGCCGCTACGAGCAGTACTTC,CASSDRLAGRYEQYF
-,TRBJ1-1,TRBV23-1,-,TGCGCCAGTTCAATCGAGGGAGCTTTCTTT,CASSIEGAFF
TRBD1,TRBJ2-7,TRBV7-8,-,TGTGCCAGCAGCCCGTGGGGACAGGTCTACGAGCAGTACTTC,CASSPWGQVYEQYF
-,TRBJ2-4,TRBV19,-,TGTGCCAGTCCTAACTCTTATGCAGCCAAAAACATTCAGTACTTC,CASPNSYAAKNIQYF
-,TRBJ2-5,TRBV4-2,-,TGTGCCAGCAGCCAGCCTCAGAGGGAAGAGACCCAGTACTTC,CASSQPQREETQYF
-,TRBJ1-1,TRBV7-9,-,TGTGCCAGCAGCTCGGGGGGTAACACTGAAGCTTTCTTT,CASSSGGNTEAFF
TRBD1,TRBJ1-2,TRBV5-1,-,TGCGCCAGCAGCCGCACAGGGGGCGACTATGGCTACACCTTC,CASSRTGGDYGYTF
-,TRBJ2-7,TRBV28,-,TGTGCCAGCAGCCTACAGGTCGGGTCTGGGGAGCAGTACTTC,CASSLQVGSGEQYF
-,TRBJ1-1,TRBV5-1,-,TGCGCCAGCAGCTTGGATGCAGGGGTGGGTGAAGCTTTCTTT,CASSLDAGVGEAFF
-,TRBJ1-5,TRBV28,-,TGTGCCAGCAGTTTAAACCAGCCCCAGCATTTT,CASSLNQPQHF
-,TRBJ1-1,TRBV14,-,TGTGCCAGCAGCCAAGTGACAGCTCGGGTGGACACTGAAGCTTTCTTT,CASSQVTARVDTEAFF
TRBD1,TRBJ1-2,TRBV19,-,TGTGCCAGTACTAGCGGGACAGGACTCACTAACTATGGCTACACCTTC,CASTSGTGLTNYGYTF
-,TRBJ1-5,TRBV6-1,-,TGTGCCAGCAGTGAAGCTAAGGGCGGCACAAGCTCCCGGTGGGGCAATCAGCCCCAGCATTTT,CASSEAKGGTSSRWGNQPQHF
-,TRBJ1-5,TRBV30,once,TGTGCCTGGAGCCCTGGGAGCAATCAGCCCCAGCATTTT,CAWSPGSNQPQHF
-,TRBJ2-1,TRBV4-1,once,TGCGCCAGCAGCCAAGAAGGGGGAGGGGTTGGTGAGCAGTTCTTC,CASSQEGGGVGEQFF
-,TRBJ1-3,TRBV18,-,TGTGCCAGCTCAACTGGAAACACCATATATTTT,CASSTGNTIYF
TRBD1,TRBJ1-2,TRBV19,-,TGTGCCAGCAACAGGGGGCCTAACTATGGCTACACCTTC,CASNRGPNYGYTF
-,TRBJ1-2,TRBV4-1,-,TGCGCCAGCAGCCAATCGGGTACACTCTATGGCTACACCTTC,CASSQSGTLYGYTF
TRBD1,TRBJ1-6,TRBV6-5,once,TGTGCCAGCAGCCGGGACAGGATGAATTCACCCCTCCACTTT,CASSRDRMNSPLHF
-,TRBJ1-3,TRBV3-1/TRBV3-2,-,TGTGCCAGCAGCCCGCCGGGCGGAAACACCATATATTTT,CASSPPGGNTIYF
TRBD1,TRBJ1-2,TRBV10-2,-,TGCGCCAGCAGTTCACAGGGGGGGAAAGGCTACACCTTC,CASSSQGGKGYTF
-,TRBJ1-6,TRBV27,-,TGTGCCAGCAGCTCGTCGGGGGAAGAGGGGTCACCCCTCCACTTT,CASSSSGEEGSPLHF
-,TRBJ1-1,TRBV6-5,once,TGTGCCAGCAGTTTGTGGACTGAAGCTTTCTTT,CASSLWTEAFF
-,TRBJ2-2,TRBV5-1,-,TGCGCCAGCAGCCTACCATTGGATGGGGGCACCGGGGAGCTGTTTTTT,CASSLPLDGGTGELFF
TRBD1,TRBJ1-4,TRBV27,-,TGTGCCAGCAGTCCCTGGACAGGGGTAAATGAAAAACTGTTTTTT,CASSPWTGVNEKLFF
-,TRBJ1-2,TRBV6-5,-,TGTGCCAGCAGCTCCGTTCGGGGAACTAGCTATGGCTACACCTTC,CASSSVRGTSYGYTF
-,TRBJ1-3,TRBV6-6,-,TGTGCCAGCAGCGGACAGTACTCTGGAAACACCATATATTTT,CASSGQYSGNTIYF
TRBD1,TRBJ2-3,TRBV2,-,TGTGCCAGCAGTAAGGACAGGGGGCTTCGCACAGATACGCAGTATTTT,CASSKDRGLRTDTQYF
-,TRBJ1-5,TRBV19,-,TGTGCCAGTACCAAAGGACAGTTCCTCGCATTGGATCAGCCCCAGCATTTT,CASTKGQFLALDQPQHF
TRBD1,TRBJ1-1,TRBV2,-,TGTGCCAGGAGTGACCCCACAGGGGGTCCGAACACTGAAGCTTTCTTT,CARSDPTGGPNTEAFF
-,TRBJ1-2,TRBV21-1,-,TGTGCCAGCAGCAAAATATCCAGTAGTGGCTACACCTTC,CASSKISSSGYTF
-,TRBJ1-4,TRBV5-6,once,TGTGCCAGCAGCCCCCAAGGAATAAATGAAAAACTGTTTTTT,CASSPQGINEKLFF
-,TRBJ2-1,TRBV3-1/TRBV3-2,-,TGTGCCAGCAGCCAAGAAGTGGGGGGGGCCCCCTGGTTCTTC,CASSQEVGGAPWFF
TRBD2,TRBJ2-1,TRBV19,-,TGTGCCAGTAGTGCCCCCGGGACTAGCGGGGGCAGCTCCTACAATGAGCAGTTCTTC,CASSAPGTSGGSSYNEQFF
TRBD1,TRBJ2-6,TRBV7-2,-,TGTGCCAGCAGCCCGCCGACAGGGGGCATCTCTGGGGCCAACGTCCTGACTTTC,CASSPPTGGISGANVLTF
-,TRBJ1-1,TRBV28,-,TGTGCCAGCGGGTTGGGGAACACTGAAGCTTTCTTT,CASGLGNTEAFF
-,TRBJ1-5,TRBV19,-,TGTGCCAGTAGTATTCGGAATCTTCTCTATAGCAATCAGCCCCAGCATTTT,CASSIRNLLYSNQPQHF